The 7 T cell receptor beta chains below were found in one sample sequenced in a study of molecular identifiers for immune sequencing clone quantification (dated by TCRdb to the late 2010s). Libraries were made using PCR. The sequencing machine was a NextSeq 500. TCRdb redid the processing of the public reads, applying fastp at Q25 and MiXCR, and retained in-frame beta chains. Each entry merges the rows of one CDR3 protein and shows their most common DNA and genes. Here the sample has approximately 550,000 distinct CDR3 sequences; about a quarter occur a single time. The top ten clones comprise 0.7% to 0.9% of the sample. Sample: naive CD8+ T cells from blood, with Jurkat cell RNA spiked in. The cell subset or site label corresponds to: FACS-sorted CD8+CD4-CCR7+CD45RA+ naive T cells. The source is a human donor in good health. Some libraries in this study had Jurkat cell RNA spiked in.

This clonotype was seen only a few times. The rearrangement links TRBV29-1 to TRBJ2-7; 11 bases are a match to TRBD2. V gave up 7 bases and J gave up 3 bases; unmatched junction bases: 11. This CDR3 spans 15 amino acids. Germline assignment: CDR1 SQVTM and CDR2 ANQGSEA. CDR3 in amino acids: CSGGGLAGGLYEQYF. The CDR3 DNA is TGCAGCGGTGGAGGCCTAGCGGGAGGACTCTACGAGCAGTACTTC.

This clonotype was counted only a few times. The chain combines TRBV7-9 with TRBJ2-5, with 7 positions matching TRBD1. CDR3 length: 12 residues. Germline values: CDR1 SEHNR, CDR2 FQNEAQ (reference sequence). The trim removed 6 bases at V and 4 bases at J, leaving 2 bases unmatched. CDR3 in amino acids: CASRDRAETQYF. DNA for the CDR3: TGTGCCAGCAGAGACAGGGCAGAGACCCAGTACTTC.

This clonotype showed up many times. The genes are TRBV11-2 and TRBJ1-4; the D gene is possibly TRBD1 (5 bases). The V gene's germline CDR1 is SGHAT and CDR2 FQNNGV. This CDR3 region has 12 residues. The V end was cut by 0 bases, the J end by 10 bases, with 6 bases between. CDR3 loop: CASSLEGGKLFF. CDR3 in DNA: TGTGCCAGCAGCTTAGAGGGGGGAAAACTGTTTTTT.

V usage is TRBV12-3 or TRBV12-4 and J usage is TRBJ2-1, with TRBD2 matching over 10 bases. This CDR3 region has 14 residues. V shed 2 bases and J 9 bases; nucleotides not matched to a gene: 4. CDR3 nucleotide sequence: TGTGCCAGCAGTTTAAGCGGGGGGGCTGGTGAGCAGTTCTTC. Residues: CASSLSGGAGEQFF.

This clonotype was recorded a few times. This rearrangement joins TRBV12-3 or TRBV12-4 to TRBJ2-1, with D uncertain. The length of the CDR3 is 14 residues. V lost 7 bases and J 7 bases, leaving 17 bases between the germline ends. The CDR3 DNA follows: TGTGCCAGCAACAAGCCGGGTATTGGGAATGAGCAGTTCTTC. Amino acids: CASNKPGIGNEQFF.

The rearrangement links TRBV13 to TRBJ2-3; 10 bases map to TRBD1. The V gene end was trimmed by 5 bases and the J gene end by 3 bases; junction bases not matched to a gene: 8. The CDR3 contains 16 residues. Germline-derived CDR1 and CDR2 are PRHDT and FYEKMQ (reference sequence). The CDR3 nucleotides read TGTGCCAGCAGCCACCGGGACAGGGGTAGGACAGATACGCAGTATTTT. Translating gives CASSHRDRGRTDTQYF.

This chain connects TRBV27 to TRBJ1-1, with a weak D call TRBD1 (5 bases). CDR3 size: 16 residues. The V gene lost 2 bases and the J gene lost 0 bases, with 13 bases spanning the gap. CDR1 is MNHEY, CDR2 SMNVEV, per germline (reference sequence). The CDR3 nucleotides read TGTGCCAGCAGTTTAGGGGGAGGGGTCCTGAACACTGAAGCTTTCTTT. This sequence encodes CASSLGGGVLNTEAFF.